Reported below is one T cell receptor (beta chain). This clone was detected once. Its antigen target is currently unknown. No base qualities exist here, and no much larger clone lies one base off it. This sample was included in a study of hypomethylating agent response in myelodysplastic syndrome (dated by TCRdb to the early 2020s). Background for the entire study: The hypomethylating agents azacitidine (about 75% of the 11) or decitabine (3 of 11) were used to treat the patients. The cohort was composed of about 9 male and a couple of female myelodysplastic syndrome patients. On average the patients were about 70 +/- 6 years old, and a diploid cytogenetic profile was seen most often. The mutation found most frequently was TET2, which appeared in about 50% of the 11 patients. About 6 patients had a response of complete response or hematologic improvement, and roughly five patients did not respond. Response was defined as complete response or hematologic improvement, and any patient who met neither criterion was considered a non-responder. The investigation overall reported the following: Possible recognition of novel MDS antigens by the shared GLIPH2 clusters was not confirmed, and experimental validation of that possible recognition is needed. Healthy control donors were not age-matched to MDS patients, which could have impacted the MDS versus healthy comparison. Novel clonotypes were found to emerge more often in responders, whereas more contracted clonotypes were observed in non-responders after treatment. Only around ten patients were analyzed, making the cohort small. No significant change in richness, rarefaction diversity or clonality was detected after hypomethylating agent treatment, either across all patients or within response groups.

Library creation used the immunoSEQ multiplex PCR assay. Survey resolution was used, with two replicates of around 200 ng each, totaling roughly 400 ng of DNA per sample. Rearranged TCRB sequences in genomic DNA were detected with the hsTCRB kit using multiplex PCR primers targeting V and J genes. In the first PCR, the CDR3 region was amplified for approximately 31 cycles with the QIAGEN Multiplex PCR Kit. Sample barcodes and Illumina adapters were attached to each replicate during a second PCR lasting about 8 cycles. Pooled libraries were quantified using a QuantStudio 6 and the KAPA library quantification kit. Roughly 15 pM of pooled libraries was sequenced on an Illumina MiSeq using 156-cycle single-end reads plus a 15-cycle index read. The source study handled its data this way. Of 150,000 or so unique clonotypes, roughly 1.5% were flagged by VDJdb annotation as previously reported viral-epitope-specific clonotypes. Raw reads were processed by the immunoSEQ Data Assistant and immunoSEQ Analyzer into normalized, annotated TCRB repertoires. Clonotypes were analyzed with the immunarch R package version 0.6.5 and BioAnalyzer. Richness was estimated after downsampling every repertoire to the clone count of the smallest repertoire. Clonotypes were classified as expanded, contracted or novel by Fisher's exact tests, with novel defined as zero frequency before treatment. GLIPH2 clustered significantly changed CDR3 beta sequences using simulation_depth=1000 and kmer_min_depth=3, excluding CDR3s shorter than five residues. TCRdb holds this immuneACCESS table with in-frame rearrangements only. Some clones are missing; in checked studies, unresolved V genes explain under half, and the rest has no known cause. V, J and clone size are taken as reported in that table, and D and trimming were inferred from the DNA itself. The sample records thousands of clones, about nine tenths of which are singletons. The ten most abundant clones make up more than 12% of the sample.

CDR1 and CDR2 were assigned from the germline V gene as MRHNA and SNTAGT. Spanning cysteine to phenylalanine, the CDR3 consists of 15 amino acids. Solely the CDR3 DNA is kept, with 45 bases framed from the first base. V loses 6 bases, J loses 6 bases, and the germline ends lie 15 bases apart. T-cell subsets were not sorted, so the analysis was performed on bulk bone marrow. Bone marrow from about a dozen myelodysplastic syndrome patients, collected before and after hypomethylating agent therapy, underwent immunosequencing of the TCR beta CDR3 regions. To track the repertoire longitudinally, every patient provided one baseline bone marrow along with two to three bone marrows taken at different post-treatment timepoints. Genomic DNA was extracted from whole bone marrow, and quality was checked by TapeStation, NanoDrop OneC and PicoGreen assays.

The clonotype comes from a human donor with myelodysplastic syndrome. The sequence joins TRBV6-4 to TRBJ1-6, and TRBD1 may be the D gene, going by 5 matching bases. Sequencing used bone marrow, obtained before or after starting hypomethylating agent treatment for myelodysplastic syndrome (not recorded which). The CDR3 protein sequence reads: CASRGTGTPNSPLHF. The nucleotide sequence reads TGTGCCAGCAGGGGTACCGGGACGCCTAATTCACCCCTCCACTTT.